This TCR beta chain emerged from a study of control samples from healthy donors and cancer patients. Clones were read by immunoSEQ multiplex PCR, and TCRdb kept only the in-frame ones, dropping some. The sample shows a few hundred thousand clones, 75% to 95% of them seen only once. The CDR3 has 16 amino acids. Germline lookup yields CDR1 MGHDK and CDR2 SYGVNS. V lost 6 bases to trimming and J lost 0 bases, with 16 bases between them. This TCR was sampled from a man between 40 and 49 years old with head and neck cancer. Specimen: PBMCs. This chain connects TRBV25-1 to TRBJ2-3; the D gene is possibly TRBD2 (6 bases). In DNA form, the CDR3 reads TGTGCCAGCAGCCCGAGGCGCGGGGTAAGCACAGATACGCAGTATTTT. It specifies CASSPRRGVSTDTQYF.